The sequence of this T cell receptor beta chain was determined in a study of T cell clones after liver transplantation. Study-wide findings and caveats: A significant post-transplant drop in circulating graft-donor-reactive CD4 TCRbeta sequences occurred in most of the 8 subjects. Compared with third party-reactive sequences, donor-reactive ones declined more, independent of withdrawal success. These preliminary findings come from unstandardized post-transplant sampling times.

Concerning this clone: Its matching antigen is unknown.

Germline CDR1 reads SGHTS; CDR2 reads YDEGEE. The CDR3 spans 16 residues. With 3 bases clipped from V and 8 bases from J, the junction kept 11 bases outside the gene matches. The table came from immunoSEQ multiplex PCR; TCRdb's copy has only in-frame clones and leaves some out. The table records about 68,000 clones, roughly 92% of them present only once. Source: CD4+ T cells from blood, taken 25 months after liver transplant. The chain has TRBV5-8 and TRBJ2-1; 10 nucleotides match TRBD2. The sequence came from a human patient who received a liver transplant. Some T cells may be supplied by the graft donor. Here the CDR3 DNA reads TGTGCCAGCAGCTCGGGTGGTAGCGGGAGGTTCTATGAGCAGTTCTTC. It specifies CASSSGGSGRFYEQFF.